What follows are 27 T cell receptor beta chains derived from one specimen sequenced in a study of blood T cell repertoires in COVID-19. Clones were sequenced by immunoSEQ multiplex PCR, and TCRdb holds only the in-frame ones, with some missing. The table has approximately 72,000 clones, 85% seen once; the top ten hold 23%. Sequenced input: peripheral blood. Source of these receptors: a man aged 45-65 years with acute or convalescent COVID-19.

The CDR3 sequence: CASSDNEQYV. CDR3 nucleotides: TGTGCCAGCAGTGATAACGAGCAGTACGTC. J is TRBJ2-7 and V is TRBV2; D remains unclear. Germline loops: CDR1 SNHLY, CDR2 FYNNEI. V was pared by 3 bases and J by 5 bases, with 2 bases between. This CDR3 region has 10 residues.

The chain joins TRBV19 to TRBJ1-2; no clear D gene. The CDR3 is 12 amino acids. Germline V gene data show CDR1 as LNHDA and CDR2 as SQIVND (reference sequence). Trimming removed 5 bases from V and 7 bases from J, with 11 bases in between. CDR3 in DNA: TGTGCCAGTAGTTCCAGTTCGGGTGGCTACACCTTC. This encodes CASSSSSGGYTF.

The chain carries TRBV9 and TRBJ1-4; D perhaps matches TRBD1 (5 bases). This CDR3 has 14 amino acids. Trimming left V 4 bases short and J 8 bases short, with 15 bases between. Looked up from germline, CDR1 is SGDLS and CDR2 is YYNGEE. CDR3 nucleotide sequence: TGTGCCAGCAGCCCTCGGACCAGGGCCGAAAAACTGTTTTTT. This codes for CASSPRTRAEKLFF.

V is TRBV3-1 (or the pseudogene TRBV3-2) and J is TRBJ1-2, with 11 bases that match TRBD1. Germline V gene sequence: CDR1 LGHDT, CDR2 YNNKEL (reference sequence). The junction had 7 bases not matched to a gene; V was cut back by 3 bases and J by 4 bases. CDR3 length equals 16 residues. CDR3 bases: TGTGCCAGCAGCCATCTTGGGACAGGGGGTACCTATGGCTACACCTTC. The encoded protein is CASSHLGTGGTYGYTF.

This chain links TRBV7-2 with TRBJ2-5; TRBD2 aligns across 9 bases. This CDR3 contains 15 residues. V was clipped by 1 base and J by 7 bases; unmatched bases: 7. Germline V CDR1 and CDR2: SGHTA, FQGNSA. CDR3 in DNA: TGTGCCAGCAGCTTAGAGGCGGGGGGGCAGGGGACCCAGTACTTC. The encoded protein is CASSLEAGGQGTQYF.

The chain combines TRBV6-5 with TRBJ1-6; a weak D match, TRBD1 (5 bases). The CDR3 is 13 amino acids. Trimming left V 8 bases short and J 7 bases short, with 12 bases between. Germline V gene data show CDR1 as MNHEY and CDR2 as SVGAGI. The CDR3 DNA is TGTGCCAGCGGAGCCAGGGAAAATTCACCCCTCCACTTT. This sequence encodes CASGARENSPLHF.

This chain uses TRBV7-2 with TRBJ2-7, with 12 nucleotides matching TRBD1. Per germline, CDR1 SGHTA and CDR2 FQGNSA. CDR3 length: 15 amino acids. The ends lost 5 bases at V and 5 bases at J; junction bases unmatched: 7. The CDR3 DNA sequence: TGTGCCAGCAGCCCTGGGACAGGGGGCCCCGACGAGCAGTACTTC. Its translation is CASSPGTGGPDEQYF. Using reference TRBV7-2 and TRBJ2-7 for the parts outside the CDR3, the full variable domain is GAGVSQSPSNKVTEKGKDVELRCDPISGHTALYWYRQSLGQGLEFLIYFQGNSAPDKSGLPSDRFSAERTGGSVSTLTIQRTQQEDSAVYLCASSPGTGGPDEQYFGPGTRLTVT.

The chain employs TRBV6-5 and TRBJ1-1; 10 positions agree with TRBD1. CDR1 is MNHEY, CDR2 SVGAGI, per germline. CDR3 size: 15 residues. The V gene end was trimmed by 7 bases and the J gene end by 4 bases; junction bases not matched to a gene: 9. The CDR3 region is CASMRDRGWSTEAFF. As DNA, the CDR3 is TGTGCCAGCATGCGGGACAGGGGATGGAGCACTGAAGCTTTCTTT.

The gene calls are TRBV27 and TRBJ2-3, with 7 bases aligning to TRBD1. The CDR3 sequence is 16 residues long. Germline-derived CDR1 and CDR2 are MNHEY and SMNVEV (reference sequence). After removal of 3 bases from V and 5 bases from J, the junction contained 11 bases not matched to a gene. This chain's CDR3 is CASSLTGYPTRDTQYF. In DNA form, the CDR3 reads TGTGCCAGCAGTTTGACAGGGTACCCTACTCGAGATACGCAGTATTTT.

The chain combines TRBV5-5 with TRBJ1-4; D is undetermined. The V gene's germline CDR1 is SGHKS and CDR2 YYEKEE (reference sequence). V lost 1 base to trimming and J lost 2 bases, with 15 bases between them. This CDR3 is 17 amino acids long. CDR3 sequence: CASSLRSRDDTNEKLFF. The CDR3 DNA reads TGTGCCAGCAGCTTGCGCAGTCGGGATGACACTAATGAAAAACTGTTTTTT.

This chain joins TRBV10-2 and TRBJ2-1, with TRBD1 identical over 7 bases. V lost 2 bases, J lost 8 bases, and 6 bases stayed unmatched. CDR3 length: 14 amino acids. Germline CDR1 reads WSHSY; CDR2 reads SAAADI. The CDR3 nucleotides are TGCGCCAGCAGTGAGGCAGGGGGTGAGGATGAGCAGTTCTTC. It translates to CASSEAGGEDEQFF.

This clone was seen only a few times. The rearrangement links TRBV18 to TRBJ1-5; weak D call: TRBD1 (5 bases). V was clipped by 3 bases and J by 6 bases, with 12 bases between them. The CDR3 sequence is 14 residues long. Germline V gene sequence: CDR1 KGHSH, CDR2 LQKENI. The CDR3 DNA follows: TGTGCCAGCTCACCGGGACTGGCCAGTCAGCCCCAGCATTTT. Translated, it gives CASSPGLASQPQHF.

The V and J genes are TRBV19 and TRBJ1-1; D unresolved. This CDR3 is 13 amino acids long. Germline V gene sequence: CDR1 LNHDA, CDR2 SQIVND (reference sequence). V was cut by 6 bases and J by 3 bases, with 11 bases left in between. The CDR3 bases are TGTGCCAGTAGAACGGGTCGGCACACTGAAGCTTTCTTT. Translating gives CASRTGRHTEAFF.

The CDR3, as DNA: TGTGCTAGTGGTTTGGGGACTAGCGGGGGGGAAGAGACCCAGTACTTC. Protein product: CASGLGTSGGEETQYF. This chain links TRBV12-5 with TRBJ2-5; TRBD2 matches 15 bases. Trimming removed 1 base from V and 3 bases from J; junction bases left unmatched: 0. The CDR3 is made up of 16 amino acids. Germline V CDR1 and CDR2: LGHNT, FRNRAP.

CDR3: CASSIAASGGAAYGYTF. DNA for the CDR3: TGTGCCAGTAGTATCGCCGCGTCAGGGGGAGCCGCCTATGGCTACACCTTC. V usage is TRBV19 and J usage is TRBJ1-2; 7 bases fit TRBD1. CDR3 length equals 17 residues. The V gene end was trimmed by 3 bases and the J gene end by 4 bases; junction bases not matched to a gene: 14. The germline V gene has CDR1 LNHDA and CDR2 SQIVND (reference sequence).

The J gene is TRBJ1-2, the V gene TRBV6-1, with D hard to call. The CDR3 is 15 amino acids. The germline CDR1 and CDR2 sequences are MNHNS and SASEGT. Deletions cut 0 bases from V and 4 bases from J, with 12 bases between. CDR3 coding DNA: TGTGCCAGCAGTGAAGCTTTGGGCAGTTCCTATGGCTACACCTTC. Translating it yields CASSEALGSSYGYTF.

This sequence joins TRBV3-1 (or the pseudogene TRBV3-2) and TRBJ2-3; 8 bases line up with TRBD2. The CDR3 has 16 residues. Trimming took 9 bases from V and 2 from J; bases not matched to a gene: 13. CDR1 and CDR2 (germline): LGHDT, YNNKEL (reference sequence). The CDR3 coding sequence is TGTGCCAGTACAACTGTCGCGCGGGGGGCCACAGATACGCAGTATTTT. As protein: CASTTVARGATDTQYF.

This chain links TRBV30 with TRBJ2-6; D is ambiguous. This CDR3 comprises 18 residues. Germline V lookup: CDR1 GTSNPN, CDR2 SVGIG (reference sequence). Deletions cut 5 bases from V and 3 bases from J, with 23 bases between. CDR3 coding DNA: TGTGCCTGGTGCCCGCCGGGTACCCGGCTGAGTGGGGCCAACGTCCTGACTTTC. Protein: CAWCPPGTRLSGANVLTF.

CDR3 sequence (DNA): TGTGCCAGCACCACTACCCCGGGACAGTACACTGAAGCTTTCTTT. Protein: CASTTTPGQYTEAFF. The chain links TRBV3-1 (or the pseudogene TRBV3-2) to TRBJ1-1; TRBD1 matches at 7 bases. J was trimmed by 3 bases and V by 7 bases; bases with no gene match: 11. This CDR3 is 15 amino acids long. Germline CDR1 and CDR2: LGHDT and YNNKEL (reference sequence).

CDR3 DNA: TGTGCCAGCAGCTCCACCCACAGGGGTAGGGAGACCCAGTACTTC. This gives the protein CASSSTHRGRETQYF. This sequence joins TRBV5-6 and TRBJ2-5; 7 positions match TRBD1. V gave up 3 bases and J gave up 5 bases; unmatched junction bases: 10. The CDR3 contains 15 residues. Germline CDR1 is SGHDT and CDR2 is YYEEEE.

This rearrangement joins TRBV6-2 or TRBV6-3 to TRBJ1-5; D is undetermined. Germline CDR1 reads MNHEY; CDR2 reads SVGEGT. The CDR3 is 16 amino acids. V lost 0 bases and J 0 bases, leaving 9 bases between the germline ends. This CDR3 is CASSYSTGYSNQPQHF. CDR3 DNA: TGTGCCAGCAGTTACTCGACGGGGTATAGCAATCAGCCCCAGCATTTT.

The J gene is TRBJ2-3, the V gene TRBV28; 13 bases agree with TRBD2. The CDR3 has 16 residues. The trim removed 3 bases at V and 3 bases at J, leaving 3 bases unmatched. Looked up from germline, CDR1 is MDHEN and CDR2 is SYDVKM. The CDR3 is CASSFLGLAGTDTQYF. The CDR3 nucleotides read TGTGCCAGCAGTTTCCTGGGACTAGCGGGGACAGATACGCAGTATTTT.

The V call is TRBV6-5, the J call TRBJ2-3; 9 bases match TRBD1. V trimming: 6 bases; J trimming: 2 bases; junction bases outside the gene matches: 6. In germline, CDR1 is MNHEY, CDR2 SVGAGI. The CDR3 sequence is 15 residues long. The DNA of the CDR3 is TGTGCCAGCAGGAGGACAGGGGAGATCACAGATACGCAGTATTTT. It encodes CASRRTGEITDTQYF.

The gene calls are TRBV19 and TRBJ2-1; 8 positions agree with TRBD1. This CDR3 has 13 amino acids. Germline loops: CDR1 LNHDA, CDR2 SQIVND (reference sequence). J was trimmed by 8 bases and V by 6 bases; bases with no gene match: 6. CDR3 loop: CASSQTGEHEQFF. The DNA for the CDR3 is TGTGCCAGTAGCCAGACAGGGGAGCATGAGCAGTTCTTC.

V and J are TRBV10-1 and TRBJ1-1; no clear D gene. The CDR3 consists of 14 residues. V was shortened by 11 bases and J by 2 bases, with 18 bases between the two germline ends. The V gene's germline CDR1 is WNHNN and CDR2 SYGVQD (reference sequence). In DNA form, the CDR3 reads TGCGCCTCCTCCGCCGGGGTATTCAACACTGAAGCTTTCTTT. It translates to CASSAGVFNTEAFF.

This clone was counted a few times. This rearrangement joins TRBV6-5 to TRBJ1-6; D call uncertain. The V gene's germline CDR1 is MNHEY and CDR2 SVGAGI. The CDR3 consists of 13 residues. The germline V and J ends were trimmed by 0 bases and 14 bases, with 11 bases remaining between them. The CDR3 loop reads CASSYSSRSALHF. CDR3 nucleotides: TGTGCCAGCAGTTACTCCTCCCGATCAGCCCTCCACTTT.

This clone showed up just once. The chain joins TRBV5-6 to TRBJ2-7; 7 bases align to TRBD1. Germline values: CDR1 SGHDT, CDR2 YYEEEE. This CDR3 region has 11 residues. J lost 9 bases, V lost 4 bases, and 4 bases had no gene match. The CDR3 spells CASSPGTVQYF. As DNA, the CDR3 is TGTGCCAGCAGCCCAGGGACAGTGCAGTACTTC.